A selection of T cell receptor beta chains follows, all from one sample in a study of regulatory T cells in long-lasting Graves disease. TCRdb processed the multiplex PCR reads anew with MiXCR; each CDR3 protein has one entry. The table lists 420,000 or so distinct CDR3 sequences, around 22% of them singletons. This specimen consisted of peripheral blood mononuclear cells (PBMCs), obtained when the disease was refractory, from a patient treated with antithyroid drugs. The receptors shown here come from a female donor with Graves disease. CDR3s include the opening cysteine and the closing phenylalanine or tryptophan. Fields, in order: J gene, clone size, D gene, V gene, CDR3 DNA, CDR3 protein. D genes are given only for firm matches. Expanded clones are given a class, and other clones once, few, many or no size at all.

TRBJ2-1 few TRBD2 TRBV6-1 TGTGCCAGCAGGAAGACTAGCGTTCCGACTGAGCAGTTCTTC CASRKTSVPTEQFF
TRBJ2-7 . . TRBV20-1 TGCAGTGCTAGAGATATCGGGACACCTTACGAGCAGTACTTC CSARDIGTPYEQYF
TRBJ2-5 . TRBD1 TRBV10-3 TGTGCCATCAGTGGAGGACAGGGTGGGCAAGAGACCCAGTACTTC CAISGGQGGQETQYF
TRBJ2-3 . . TRBV10-3 TGTGCCATCAGTGACAGAAGCACAGATACGCAGTATTTT CAISDRSTDTQYF
TRBJ2-7 . TRBD2 TRBV12-3/TRBV12-4 TGTGCCAGCAGTTTACTAGCGGGAGGGCCAGTCGGCGAGCAGTACTTC CASSLLAGGPVGEQYF
TRBJ1-1 . . TRBV7-3 TGTGCCAGCAGCTTAGTCGGTCCGGGAAACACTGAAGCTTTCTTT CASSLVGPGNTEAFF
TRBJ2-5 many . TRBV28 TGTGCCAGCAGTCCCCAGGGGGAGACCCAGTACTTC CASSPQGETQYF
TRBJ1-1 . TRBD1 TRBV5-1 TGCGCCACGCAAGGGACAGGGAAGAACACTGAAGCTTTCTTT CATQGTGKNTEAFF
TRBJ2-5 many . TRBV6-1 TGTGCCAGCAGTGAAGAAAGGGAGACCCAGTACTTC CASSEERETQYF
TRBJ2-1 . . TRBV20-1 TGCAGTGCTAGCCCCCTCTCCCGGGCCTACAATGAGCAGTTCTTC CSASPLSRAYNEQFF